This T cell receptor beta chain derives from a study of neoadjuvant anti-PD-1 for oral cavity cancer. CDR3 length: 15 residues. V gave up 6 bases and J gave up 2 bases; unmatched junction bases: 6. Germline loops: CDR1 MNHNS, CDR2 SASEGT. This clone was detected only a few times. Blood libraries mostly used 450 to 550 ng genomic DNA, six replicates each. Data came from immunoSEQ multiplex PCR; TCRdb stores just in-frame clones and leaves some out. In the table there are around 13,000 clones, 73% of which are singletons. As for time point: after neoadjuvant nivolumab, at surgical resection. Patients had newly diagnosed, untreated stage II-IVA oral cavity squamous cell carcinoma.

The receptor's source is a person aged 35-79 years with oral cavity squamous cell carcinoma. Sequencing was performed on PBMCs, taken after nivolumab (anti-PD-1) treatment. This sequence joins TRBV6-1 and TRBJ2-2, with TRBD1 matching 7 bases. CDR3 DNA sequence: TGTGCCAGCAGCTTCGGGACAGCAAACACCGGGGAGCTGTTTTTT. Its translation is CASSFGTANTGELFF.